Below, 18 T cell receptor beta chains from the same sample are listed, as sequenced in a study of Ad26.COV2.S vaccination and SARS-CoV-2 variants. Profiling relied on immunoSEQ multiplex PCR, and the TCRdb table lists in-frame clones only, not all of them. The data hold about 680,000 clones, with about 90% observed a single time. The treatment denotes: around 19 received Ad26.COV2.S at low or high dose, single or two shots; 5 received placebo; per-sample allocation not given. Sampling was performed 63 days after the first vaccine or placebo injection. The material was peripheral blood, obtained in a trial of Ad26.COV2.S vaccine versus placebo. Receptor source: a person between 18 and 65 years old who received the Ad26.COV2.S COVID-19 vaccine or a placebo.

The gene calls are TRBV2 and TRBJ2-2; D is tentatively TRBD1 or TRBD2 (5 bases each). This CDR3 is 15 amino acids long. Germline CDR1 reads SNHLY; CDR2 reads FYNNEI. Trimming took 6 bases from V and 0 from J, leaving 11 bases between them. CDR3 nucleotides: TGTGCCAGCAGGGCCGGGACGTCGAACACCGGGGAGCTGTTTTTT. As protein: CASRAGTSNTGELFF.

A word on this clone: Distinct nucleotide sequences in the sample also encode this CDR3. V and J are TRBV6-5 and TRBJ2-7, with D uncertain. This CDR3 comprises 13 residues. Germline V gene data show CDR1 as MNHEY and CDR2 as SVGAGI. The germline V and J ends were trimmed by 0 bases and 2 bases, with 5 bases remaining between them. The CDR3 sequence: CASSYSGAYEQYF. CDR3 DNA: TGTGCCAGCAGTTACTCTGGAGCCTACGAGCAGTACTTC.

V gene TRBV10-3 combines with J gene TRBJ2-3; maybe TRBD1 (6 bases). Germline CDR1 ENHRY, CDR2 SYGVKD. The V gene lost 8 bases and the J gene lost 0 bases, with 9 bases spanning the gap. The CDR3 extends over 13 amino acids. CDR3: CAIEGESTDTQYF. The CDR3 nucleotides are TGTGCCATCGAGGGGGAAAGCACAGATACGCAGTATTTT.

The chain carries TRBV18 and TRBJ2-1, with 9 bases aligning to TRBD2. This CDR3 contains 17 residues. Germline V gene sequence: CDR1 KGHSH, CDR2 LQKENI. V lost 1 base, J lost 8 bases, and 12 bases stayed unmatched. CDR3 residues: CASSPLAGGPGSYEQFF. The DNA of the CDR3 is TGTGCCAGCTCACCACTCGCGGGAGGGCCTGGTTCCTATGAGCAGTTCTTC.

The chain links TRBV4-1 to TRBJ2-7, with D possibly being TRBD1 (6 bases). CDR1 is MGHRA, CDR2 YSYEKL, per germline. V lost 4 bases and J 6 bases, leaving 10 bases between the germline ends. CDR3 length: 12 residues. This CDR3 is CASSRRGGEQYF. The CDR3 DNA reads as TGCGCCAGCAGCCGCAGGGGTGGCGAGCAGTACTTC.

This clone was seen only once. This rearrangement joins TRBV4-2 to TRBJ2-3; 12 bases map to TRBD2. Germline V gene lookup returns CDR1 LGHNA and CDR2 YNFKEQ. This CDR3 is built from 20 residues. V shed 0 bases and J 0 bases; nucleotides not matched to a gene: 10. The CDR3 nucleotides are TGTGCCAGCAGCCAAGATAGGAGGACTAGCGGGGTTGTAAGCACAGATACGCAGTATTTT. Its protein is CASSQDRRTSGVVSTDTQYF.

This clone came up once. This chain connects TRBV27 to TRBJ1-1, with D uncertain. The CDR3 consists of 14 residues. The V gene lost 5 bases and the J gene lost 0 bases, with 10 bases spanning the gap. The germline V gene has CDR1 MNHEY and CDR2 SMNVEV (reference sequence). CDR3 nucleotide sequence: TGTGCCAGCAGTGGTACACGGATGAACACTGAAGCTTTCTTT. Encoded protein: CASSGTRMNTEAFF.

The rearrangement joins TRBV5-1 to TRBJ2-2, with 8 bases that match TRBD2. After removal of 5 bases from V and 5 bases from J, the junction contained 11 bases not matched to a gene. This CDR3 has 16 residues. In germline, CDR1 is SGHRS, CDR2 YFSETQ. CDR3 residues: CASRVAGSRGTGELFF. The CDR3 bases are TGCGCCAGCAGGGTAGCGGGGAGCCGAGGTACCGGGGAGCTGTTTTTT.

The CDR3: CASSPRTETYEQYF. CDR3 coding DNA: TGTGCCAGCAGCCCCCGGACAGAAACCTACGAGCAGTACTTC. The rearrangement joins TRBV7-8 to TRBJ2-7; D is perhaps TRBD1 (6 bases). CDR3 size: 14 residues. Trimming stripped 5 bases from V and 2 bases from J, with 13 bases between. Germline lookup yields CDR1 SGHVS and CDR2 FQNEAQ.

This clone appeared many times. This same CDR3 is encoded by further DNA sequences in the sample. The V call is TRBV10-3, the J call TRBJ2-7; D remains unclear. This CDR3 has 11 amino acids. V was clipped by 3 bases and J by 3 bases, with 3 bases between them. CDR1 is ENHRY, CDR2 SYGVKD, per germline. The CDR3 region has the DNA TGTGCCATCAGTGAAGGCTACGAGCAGTACTTC. It translates to CAISEGYEQYF.

This clone turned up a few times. CDR3 sequence: CASSYGYGQPQHF. As DNA, the CDR3 is TGTGCCAGCAGTTACGGATACGGACAGCCCCAGCATTTT. The chain recombines TRBV6-5 with TRBJ1-5; D ambiguous. Deletions cut 2 bases from V and 7 bases from J, with 9 bases between. The germline CDR1 and CDR2 sequences are MNHEY and SVGAGI. The CDR3 spans 13 residues.

This chain connects TRBV15 to TRBJ1-3; a weak D match, TRBD1 (5 bases). The germline CDR1 and CDR2 sequences are LNHNV and YYDKDF (reference sequence). V lost 0 bases to trimming and J lost 0 bases, with 12 bases between them. The CDR3 is 17 residues long. The CDR3 bases are TGTGCCACCAGCAGAGATAGGGGCGAAGCCTCTGGAAACACCATATATTTT. Translation gives CATSRDRGEASGNTIYF.

This chain uses TRBV6-1 with TRBJ1-2, with 7 nucleotides matching TRBD1. CDR1 is MNHNS and CDR2 is SASEGT in the germline V gene. J lost 7 bases, V lost 5 bases, and 1 base had no gene match. This CDR3 spans 11 amino acids. CDR3 coding DNA: TGTGCCAGCAGTAACAGGGGTGGCTACACCTTC. It translates to CASSNRGGYTF.

The chain employs TRBV27 and TRBJ1-4, with D unresolved. CDR1 MNHEY and CDR2 SMNVEV come from the germline V gene (reference sequence). V was clipped by 0 bases and J by 4 bases, with 12 bases between them. This CDR3 has 16 amino acids. The CDR3 bases are TGTGCCAGCAGTTTATCGATCCCAGGTGGTAATGAAAAACTGTTTTTT. Translating gives CASSLSIPGGNEKLFF.

V is TRBV4-2 and J is TRBJ2-1, with D unresolved. Per germline, CDR1 LGHNA and CDR2 YNFKEQ. Trimming removed 1 base from V and 7 bases from J, with 14 bases in between. The CDR3 spans 15 residues. The CDR3 region has the DNA TGTGCCAGCAGCCAAGCGAGGACGAACCAGAATGAGCAGTTCTTC. It yields the protein CASSQARTNQNEQFF.

The chain employs TRBV7-2 and TRBJ2-7; TRBD2 agrees at 11 bases. CDR1 and CDR2 (germline): SGHTA, FQGNSA. The CDR3 is made up of 16 amino acids. The junction had 8 bases not matched to a gene; V was cut back by 5 bases and J by 2 bases. CDR3 region: CASSLLPGLAAYEQYF. In nucleotides, the CDR3 is TGTGCCAGCAGCCTACTTCCGGGACTAGCGGCCTACGAGCAGTACTTC.

This clone came up once. The chain combines TRBV13 with TRBJ1-5; possibly TRBD1 for D (5 bases). The V gene's germline CDR1 is PRHDT and CDR2 FYEKMQ (reference sequence). The CDR3 is made up of 14 amino acids. The V end lost 0 bases, the J end lost 7 bases, and 10 bases lay between the germline ends. This CDR3 reads CASSLGGVGQPQHF. The CDR3 bases are TGTGCCAGCAGCTTAGGAGGGGTCGGCCAGCCCCAGCATTTT.

In DNA form, the CDR3 reads TGTGCCAGCAGTGAGCCGAGGGGCCAAGAGACCCAGTACTTC. Its protein is CASSEPRGQETQYF. This chain links TRBV25-1 with TRBJ2-5; D may correspond to TRBD1 or TRBD2 (5 bases each). Trimming removed 3 bases from V and 1 base from J, with 9 bases in between. The CDR3 consists of 14 residues. Per the germline V gene, CDR1 is MGHDK and CDR2 is SYGVNS. Full variable domain (missing parts from reference TRBV25-1 and TRBJ2-5): EADIYQTPRYLVIGTGKKITLECSQTMGHDKMYWYQQDPGMELHLIHYSYGVNSTEKGDLSSESTVSRIRTEHFPLTLESARPSHTSQYLCASSEPRGQETQYFGPGTRLLVL.